Listed below are T cell receptor beta chains from one sample, sequenced in a study of blood T cell repertoires in COVID-19. This table comes from immunoSEQ multiplex PCR, and its TCRdb copy is limited to in-frame clones, with some not included. The table shows some 150,000 clones, with roughly 79% occurring only once. The sequenced sample was peripheral blood. All receptors come from a woman between 55 and 75 years old with active or convalescent COVID-19. Each CDR3 is given with its conserved first and last residue. D genes are given only for firm matches. Clone size is shown for a subset of rows, as once, few, many or a class of expanded clone.

TRBJ1-2 | NA | NA | TRBV15 | TGTGCCACCAGCAGAGAAACAGGGAACTATGGCTACACCTTC | CATSRETGNYGYTF
TRBJ2-1 | NA | NA | TRBV28 | TGTGCCAGCAGTGCTCTTTCGGGGGTCCCCTACAATGAGCAGTTCTTC | CASSALSGVPYNEQFF
TRBJ1-2 | NA | NA | TRBV30 | TGTGCCTGGAGTGTAAGAGGATTGTCAGTAAACTATGGCTACACCTTC | CAWSVRGLSVNYGYTF
TRBJ2-3 | NA | many | TRBV9 | TGTGCCAGCAGCCCTTTTAACACAGATACGCAGTATTTT | CASSPFNTDTQYF
TRBJ2-7 | TRBD2 | NA | TRBV27 | TGTGCCAGCAGTTTAGGGCTAGCGGGGAAGTCGCGCCGATACTACGAGCAGTACTTC | CASSLGLAGKSRRYYEQYF
TRBJ2-1 | TRBD1 | NA | TRBV6-5 | TGTGCCAGCGCCCCGGGACAGGGTTTCAATGAGCAGTTCTTC | CASAPGQGFNEQFF
TRBJ1-5 | NA | NA | TRBV19 | TGTGCCAGTAGCCCGGGTAATCAGCCCCAGCATTTT | CASSPGNQPQHF
TRBJ1-3 | NA | NA | TRBV12-3/TRBV12-4 | TGTGCCAGCACGCCTCAACCGGGATCCATATATTTT | CASTPQPGSIYF
TRBJ2-3 | NA | NA | TRBV6-5 | TGTGCCAGCACCAACGACAGGTCGGGACGTACGCAGTATTTT | CASTNDRSGRTQYF
TRBJ1-1 | TRBD1 | NA | TRBV5-1 | TGCGCCAGCAGCTTGGTTCCGGACAGGGGTTACACTGAAGCTTTCTTT | CASSLVPDRGYTEAFF
TRBJ2-2 | NA | NA | TRBV7-9 | TGTGCCAGCAGCTCTGACGGGTACACCGGGGAGCTGTTTTTT | CASSSDGYTGELFF
TRBJ1-1 | TRBD1 | few | TRBV7-2 | TGTGCCAGCAGCTCCCATCCCGGGACAGGAGAAGCTTTCTTT | CASSSHPGTGEAFF
TRBJ2-7 | NA | once | TRBV7-2 | TGTGCCAGCAGCTTCGGGGGGCTGAGCGAGCAGTACTTC | CASSFGGLSEQYF
TRBJ2-7 | TRBD1 | NA | TRBV3-1/TRBV3-2 | TGTGCCAGCAGCCGGAGCGCTGGACAGGGAAGCTACGAGCAGTACTTC | CASSRSAGQGSYEQYF
TRBJ2-3 | NA | NA | TRBV5-6 | TGTGCCAGCACGCTGGGGCGCGCAGATACGCAGTATTTT | CASTLGRADTQYF
TRBJ1-2 | TRBD1 | NA | TRBV28 | TGTGCCAGCAGTGAGACAGGGTGGGATGGCTACACCTTC | CASSETGWDGYTF
TRBJ2-3 | NA | NA | TRBV5-1 | TGCGCCAGCAGAAGGGGCGAAGCCCACACAGATACGCAGTATTTT | CASRRGEAHTDTQYF
TRBJ2-7 | TRBD2 | NA | TRBV29-1 | TGCAGCGCTAGCGGAGGGAGCTCCTACGAGCAGTACTTC | CSASGGSSYEQYF
TRBJ2-7 | TRBD2 | NA | TRBV7-9 | TGTGCCAGCAGCTCAACGACTAGCGGCTCCTACGAGCAGTACTTC | CASSSTTSGSYEQYF
TRBJ1-1 | NA | NA | TRBV4-2 | TGTGCCAGCAGCCAAGAAAGGGGCACTGAAGCTTTCTTT | CASSQERGTEAFF
TRBJ1-4 | TRBD1 | NA | TRBV28 | TGTGCCAGCAATGAAGCAGACAGGGGGGGGTGGGAAAAACTGTTTTTT | CASNEADRGGWEKLFF
TRBJ2-3 | TRBD2 | NA | TRBV11-2 | TGTGCCAGCAGCCCCAGGGGGAGTAGCGGGAGAACAGATACGCAGTATTTT | CASSPRGSSGRTDTQYF
TRBJ2-3 | NA | NA | TRBV5-6 | TGTGCCAGCAGCCGGGGTGCAGGTGGCACAGATACGCAGTATTTT | CASSRGAGGTDTQYF
TRBJ2-2 | NA | NA | TRBV4-1 | TGCGCCAGCAGCCTAAAGGGGAACATAGGGACCGGGGAGCTGTTTTTT | CASSLKGNIGTGELFF
TRBJ2-7 | NA | NA | TRBV5-5 | TGTGCCAGCAGCTCCCACAGGGATCTCACCTACGAGCAGTACTTC | CASSSHRDLTYEQYF
TRBJ1-2 | NA | once | TRBV5-1 | TGCGCCAGCAGCTTGGCCTCGGTTCCTGCCAGGGGCTACACCTTC | CASSLASVPARGYTF
TRBJ1-3 | NA | NA | TRBV29-1 | TGCAGCGTTGACTTGGCGGGGGCGCGTGGAAACACCATATATTTT | CSVDLAGARGNTIYF
TRBJ1-6 | TRBD1 | NA | TRBV2 | TGTGCCAGCAGCGAACAGGGGTCCCATAATTCACCCCTCCACTTT | CASSEQGSHNSPLHF